The subject of this entry is one T cell receptor beta chain. Sequenced by immunoSEQ multiplex PCR; TCRdb stores in-frame clones only, minus some. This sample has under 300,000 clones; 85% occur once, and the top ten carry 13%. This record comes from a study of blood T cell repertoires in COVID-19. Study details: The analysed material was cDNA or gDNA that came from T cells, B-cell-depleted T cells, or PBMCs.

The sample was peripheral blood. This clonotype originated in a human donor in a cohort sampled during active COVID-19.

CDR3 DNA: TGTGCCAGCAGGGGCGGCCGAGGGGGGGACAATGAGCAGTTCTTC. Its protein product is CASRGGRGGDNEQFF. The rearrangement links TRBV2 to TRBJ2-1; maybe TRBD2 (7 bases). V gave up 6 bases and J gave up 5 bases, with 17 bases separating them. Germline V gene data show CDR1 as SNHLY and CDR2 as FYNNEI. The CDR3 totals 15 residues.